This entry features one T cell receptor (beta chain) sequence. This clonotype was observed a handful of times. The specificity of this receptor is unknown. No qualities accompany the bases; no much larger clone lies one base away. The treatment or condition label, as the study defines it: live attenuated yellow fever vaccine strain. At every blood-draw timepoint, two biological replicates of bulk PBMCs were collected. A standard Ficoll-Paque protocol was used to isolate PBMCs from peripheral blood. TriZol was used to extract RNA from bulk PBMCs, from CD4 and CD8 fractions, and from dextramer-positive and dextramer-negative fractions. TCR cDNA was synthesized by 5'RACE template switching, which introduced a universal primer site and unique molecular identifiers. Priming for cDNA synthesis came from both the TCR alpha and TCR beta constant segments. Libraries were amplified in two PCR steps, with sample barcodes and sequencing adapters added in the second step. Libraries were sequenced on Illumina HiSeq 2500 (2x100 bp) or NovaSeq (2x150 bp). As for how the authors treated the data: Demultiplexing of reads and collapsing into UMI consensus sequences were performed with MIGEC, and V(D)J alignment was carried out with MiXCR. Vaccine-responding clonotypes were defined with edgeR using replicate PBMC samples, requiring FDR below 0.01 and a log2 fold change above 5 up to day 15. CD4 or CD8 identity was assigned to each bulk clonotype according to whether the clonotype was present at higher abundance in the sequenced CD4 repertoire or the sequenced CD8 repertoire. TCRdb passed the public sequencing reads through fastp at Q25 and MiXCR, retaining productive beta sequences. Here each entry gathers all rows of one CDR3 protein and keeps the most common genes and DNA. The authors' filters were not applied to this entry. The sample table shows hundreds of thousands of distinct CDR3 sequences, and around 10% are seen once. The ten largest clones add up to around 19% of the sample.

Including cysteine and phenylalanine, the CDR3 has 13 amino acids. Left in the record is the CDR3 DNA by itself, 39 bases read in frame from the first base. Here V drops 4 bases and J drops 1 base, and the junction holds 1 base not matched to any gene. Sequences SQVTM (CDR1) and ANQGSEA (CDR2) are obtained from the germline V gene. The data derive from a study of T cells after yellow fever vaccination (dated by TCRdb to about 2019). Turning to the overall study: The SMART-Seq v4 Ultra Low Input RNA kit was used to prepare libraries from fractions with low cell numbers. To track T-cell clones before and after primary and booster YFV17D yellow fever vaccination, bulk TCR alpha and beta repertoires were sequenced longitudinally. The cohort comprised two healthy male donors, one aged 18 to 29 and one aged 30 to 39 years. Bulk PBMC replicates and cell subsets were isolated from blood drawn at multiple timepoints before and after both primary and secondary immunization.

Overall results and qualifications from the work: A small fraction of clonotypes appeared in both the CD4 and CD8 compartments, likely as a result of convergent recombination. The study included only two donors, which limits how far the findings can be generalized. Most clones expanded after primary vaccination were re-detected after the booster (almost 98% of CD4 and 88% of CD8), suggesting broad memory maintenance. Compared with the primary T-cell response, the secondary T-cell response was weaker but faster, peaking on day 5 rather than day 15. Because abundant contaminating clonotypes from the bulk population could be contained in FACS-sorted repertoires, computational filtering was required.

The clonotype comes from a man younger than 30 who received the YFV17D yellow fever vaccine. The V gene is TRBV29-1 and the J gene is TRBJ2-3; 8 bases in between match TRBD2. Sequenced here: PBMCs, sampled on the day of the first yellow fever vaccination. The nucleotides are TGCAGCGTTGTGACTAGCGGCACAGATACGCAGTATTTT. It translates as CSVVTSGTDTQYF.